This TCR beta chain was identified in a study of blood T cell repertoires in COVID-19. Study background: Donors in the United States, Italy and Spain gave samples during acute or convalescent COVID-19. T cells, B-cell-depleted T cells, or PBMCs supplied cDNA or gDNA.

Trimming pared 3 bases from V and 3 bases from J, leaving 4 bases between. CDR3 length: 12 amino acids. Looked up from germline, CDR1 is LGHDT and CDR2 is YNNKEL (reference sequence). Assay used: immunoSEQ multiplex PCR; TCRdb lists only in-frame clones, some missing. Among hundreds of thousands of clones listed, approximately 90% were seen once. The chain carries TRBV3-1 (or the pseudogene TRBV3-2) and TRBJ2-3; D gene uncertain. The specimen was peripheral blood. The receptor was isolated from a man between 60 and 75 years old who had recovered from COVID-19. CDR3 DNA sequence: TGTGCCAGCAGCCACCGGACAGATACGCAGTATTTT. Translated, it gives CASSHRTDTQYF.